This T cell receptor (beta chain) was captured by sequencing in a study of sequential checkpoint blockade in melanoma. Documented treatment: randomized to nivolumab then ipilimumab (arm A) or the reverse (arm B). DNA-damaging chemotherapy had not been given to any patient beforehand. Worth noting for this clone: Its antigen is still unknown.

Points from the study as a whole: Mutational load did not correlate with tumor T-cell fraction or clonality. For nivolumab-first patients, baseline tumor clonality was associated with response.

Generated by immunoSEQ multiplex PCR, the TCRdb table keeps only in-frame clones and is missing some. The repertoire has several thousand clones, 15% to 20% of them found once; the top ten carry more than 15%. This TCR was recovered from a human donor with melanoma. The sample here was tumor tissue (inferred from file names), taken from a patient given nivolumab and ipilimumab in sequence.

The CDR3 is CAWSSTGIGPQHF. Here the CDR3 DNA reads TGTGCCTGGAGTTCCACAGGGATTGGTCCCCAGCATTTT. The chain joins TRBV30 to TRBJ1-5, with TRBD1 as a possible D gene (6 bases). The CDR3 spans 13 residues. The germline gives CDR1 GTSNPN, CDR2 SVGIG (reference sequence). V was pared by 2 bases and J by 10 bases, with 15 bases between.